The clone carrying this T cell receptor beta chain was seen a handful of times. The data derive from a study of blood T cells in healthy people across ages. A J-beta primer mix and a sample-barcoded 5' primer were used in a second PCR of about 7 to 12 cycles. TCRdb redid the calling of the 5' RACE reads with MiXCR, one entry per CDR3 protein. The profile shows hundreds of thousands of distinct CDR3 sequences, under 55% of them singletons. This CDR3 has 13 amino acids. From germline, CDR1 is DFQATT and CDR2 SNEGSKA (reference sequence). V lost 6 bases, J lost 8 bases, and 19 bases lay in between. The V call is TRBV20-1, the J call TRBJ1-2; D may be TRBD1 (6 bases). The sequenced material came from blood. This clonotype was obtained from a man aged 60-69 years in good health. The CDR3 DNA is TGCAGTGCGACGGCGGCAGGGGTGTCGGGCTACACCTTC. Residues: CSATAAGVSGYTF.